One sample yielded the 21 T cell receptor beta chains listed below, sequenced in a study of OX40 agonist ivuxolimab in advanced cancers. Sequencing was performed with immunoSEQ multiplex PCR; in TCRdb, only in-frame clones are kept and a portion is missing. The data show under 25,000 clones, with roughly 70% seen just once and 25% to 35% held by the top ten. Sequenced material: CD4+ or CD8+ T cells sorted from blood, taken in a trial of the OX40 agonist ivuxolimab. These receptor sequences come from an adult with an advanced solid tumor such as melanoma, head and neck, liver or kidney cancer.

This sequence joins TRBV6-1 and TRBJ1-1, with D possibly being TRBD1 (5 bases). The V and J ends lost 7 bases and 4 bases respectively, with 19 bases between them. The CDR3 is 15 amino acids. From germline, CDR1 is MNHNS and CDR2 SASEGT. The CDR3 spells CASNWDLLSGTEAFF. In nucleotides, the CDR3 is TGTGCCAGCAACTGGGACCTCCTCTCGGGCACTGAAGCTTTCTTT.

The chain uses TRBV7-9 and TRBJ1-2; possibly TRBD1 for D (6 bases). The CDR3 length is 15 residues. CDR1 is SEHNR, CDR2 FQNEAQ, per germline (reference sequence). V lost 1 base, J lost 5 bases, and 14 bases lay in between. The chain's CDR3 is CASSLGQGREYGYTF. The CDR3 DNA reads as TGTGCCAGCAGCTTAGGGCAGGGGAGGGAGTATGGCTACACCTTC.

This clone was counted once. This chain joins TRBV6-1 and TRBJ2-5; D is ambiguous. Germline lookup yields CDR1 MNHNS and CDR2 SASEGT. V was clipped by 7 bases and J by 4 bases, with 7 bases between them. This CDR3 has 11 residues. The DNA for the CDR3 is TGTGCCAGCATTCTCGCAGAGACCCAGTACTTC. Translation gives CASILAETQYF.

The CDR3 reads CASSPGGSPYEQYF. The DNA of the CDR3 is TGTGCCAGCAGCCCGGGGGGGTCCCCCTACGAGCAGTACTTC. V and J are TRBV5-6 and TRBJ2-7, with 8 nucleotides matching TRBD2. There are 14 residues in the CDR3. CDR1 is SGHDT, CDR2 YYEEEE, per germline. The ends lost 4 bases at V and 2 bases at J; junction bases unmatched: 5.

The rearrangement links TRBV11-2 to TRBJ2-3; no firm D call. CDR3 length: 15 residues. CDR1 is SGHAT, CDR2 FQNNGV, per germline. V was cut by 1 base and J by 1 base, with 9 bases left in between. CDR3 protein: CASSLGVRGTDTQYF. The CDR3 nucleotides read TGTGCCAGCAGCTTAGGAGTACGTGGCACAGATACGCAGTATTTT.

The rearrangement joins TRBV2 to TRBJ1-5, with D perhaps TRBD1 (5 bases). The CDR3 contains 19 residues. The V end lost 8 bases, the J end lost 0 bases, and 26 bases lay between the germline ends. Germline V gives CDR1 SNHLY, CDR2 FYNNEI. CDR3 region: CASGSGGQGAEYSNQPQHF. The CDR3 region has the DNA TGTGCCAGCGGCTCTGGAGGGCAAGGGGCGGAATATAGCAATCAGCCCCAGCATTTT.

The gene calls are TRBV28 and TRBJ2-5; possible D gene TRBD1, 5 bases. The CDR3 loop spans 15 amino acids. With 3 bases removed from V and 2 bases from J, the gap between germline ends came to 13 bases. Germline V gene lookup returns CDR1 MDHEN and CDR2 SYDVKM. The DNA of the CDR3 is TGTGCCAGCAGTTTCTTCAGGGAAAATCAAGAGACCCAGTACTTC. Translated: CASSFFRENQETQYF.

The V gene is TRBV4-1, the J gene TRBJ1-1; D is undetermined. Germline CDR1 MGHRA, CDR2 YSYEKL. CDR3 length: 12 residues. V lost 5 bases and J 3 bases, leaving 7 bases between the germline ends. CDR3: CASSSTYTEAFF. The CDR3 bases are TGCGCCAGCAGCAGTACTTACACTGAAGCTTTCTTT.

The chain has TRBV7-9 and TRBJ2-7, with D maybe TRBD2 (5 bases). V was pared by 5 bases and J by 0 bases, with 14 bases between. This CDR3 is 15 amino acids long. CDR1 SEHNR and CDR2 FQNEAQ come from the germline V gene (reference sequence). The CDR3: CASSPPPGTSYEQYF. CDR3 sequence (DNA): TGTGCCAGCAGCCCCCCTCCGGGAACCTCCTACGAGCAGTACTTC.

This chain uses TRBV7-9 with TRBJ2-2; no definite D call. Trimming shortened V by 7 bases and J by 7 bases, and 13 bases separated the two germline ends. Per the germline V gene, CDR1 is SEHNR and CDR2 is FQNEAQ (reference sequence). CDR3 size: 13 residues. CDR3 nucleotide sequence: TGTGCCAGCATCGTGTCGGTGGGCGGGGAGCTGTTTTTT. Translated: CASIVSVGGELFF. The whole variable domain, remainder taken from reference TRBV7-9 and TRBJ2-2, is DTGVSQNPRHKITKRGQNVTFRCDPISEHNRLYWYRQTLGQGPEFLTYFQNEAQLEKSRLLSDRFSAERPKGSFSTLEIQRTEQGDSAMYLCASIVSVGGELFFGEGSRLTVL.

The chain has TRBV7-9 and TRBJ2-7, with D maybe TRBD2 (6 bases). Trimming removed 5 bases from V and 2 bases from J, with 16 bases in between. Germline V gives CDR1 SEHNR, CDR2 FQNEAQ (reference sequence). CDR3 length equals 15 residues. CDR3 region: CASSPGGISTYEQYF. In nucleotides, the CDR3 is TGTGCCAGCAGCCCAGGAGGGATCTCTACCTACGAGCAGTACTTC.

The CDR3 coding sequence is TGTGCCAGTCGACCCTGGGGCGGAAGCACAGATACGCAGTATTTT. Translated: CASRPWGGSTDTQYF. The rearrangement links TRBV19 to TRBJ2-3, with TRBD1 as a possible D gene (5 bases). CDR3 length: 15 residues. Germline V gives CDR1 LNHDA, CDR2 SQIVND (reference sequence). Trimming pared 8 bases from V and 0 bases from J, leaving 15 bases between.

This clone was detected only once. CDR3 coding DNA: TGTGCCAGCAGTTTGGGACCCATCGGGATGCAGTTCTTC. It codes for CASSLGPIGMQFF. The chain is built from TRBV27 and TRBJ2-1, with D possibly called TRBD1 or TRBD2 (5 bases each). The ends were cut back, 3 bases at V and 12 bases at J, with 15 bases in the middle. Germline-derived CDR1 and CDR2 are MNHEY and SMNVEV (reference sequence). The CDR3 runs 13 residues.

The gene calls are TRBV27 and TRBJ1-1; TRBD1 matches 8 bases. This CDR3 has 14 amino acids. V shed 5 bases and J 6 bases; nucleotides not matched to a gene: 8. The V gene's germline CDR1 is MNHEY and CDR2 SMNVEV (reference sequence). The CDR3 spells CASSLRQGPPEAFF. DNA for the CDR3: TGTGCCAGCAGTCTCAGACAGGGGCCCCCTGAAGCTTTCTTT.

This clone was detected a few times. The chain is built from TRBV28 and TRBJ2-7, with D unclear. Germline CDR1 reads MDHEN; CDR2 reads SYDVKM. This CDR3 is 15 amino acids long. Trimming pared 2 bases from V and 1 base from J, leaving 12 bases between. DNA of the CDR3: TGTGCCAGCAGTTTAGGGCCAGCTGGGTCCTACGAGCAGTACTTC. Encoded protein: CASSLGPAGSYEQYF. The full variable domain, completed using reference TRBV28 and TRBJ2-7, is DVKVTQSSRYLVKRTGEKVFLECVQDMDHENMFWYRQDPGLGLRLIYFSYDVKMKEKGDIPEGYSVSREKKERFSLILESASTNQTSMYLCASSLGPAGSYEQYFGPGTRLTVT.

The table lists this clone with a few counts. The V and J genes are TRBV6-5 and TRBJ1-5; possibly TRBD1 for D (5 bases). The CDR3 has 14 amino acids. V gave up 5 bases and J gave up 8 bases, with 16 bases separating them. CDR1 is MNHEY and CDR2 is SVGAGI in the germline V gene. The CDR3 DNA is TGTGCCAGCAGTGGCGGGGACCCGGGGGAGCCCCAGCATTTT. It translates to CASSGGDPGEPQHF.

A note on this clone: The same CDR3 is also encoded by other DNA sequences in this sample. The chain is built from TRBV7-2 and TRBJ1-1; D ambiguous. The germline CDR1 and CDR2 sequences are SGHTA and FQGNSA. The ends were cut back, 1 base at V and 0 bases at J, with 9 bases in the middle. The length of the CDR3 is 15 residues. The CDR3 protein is CASSLDGIMNTEAFF. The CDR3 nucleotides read TGTGCCAGCAGCTTAGACGGGATTATGAACACTGAAGCTTTCTTT.

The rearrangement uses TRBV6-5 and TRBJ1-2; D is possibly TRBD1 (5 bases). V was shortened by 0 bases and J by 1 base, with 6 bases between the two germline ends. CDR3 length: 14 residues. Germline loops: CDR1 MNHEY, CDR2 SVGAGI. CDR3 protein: CASSYSDSNYGYTF. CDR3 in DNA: TGTGCCAGCAGTTACTCCGACAGTAACTATGGCTACACCTTC.

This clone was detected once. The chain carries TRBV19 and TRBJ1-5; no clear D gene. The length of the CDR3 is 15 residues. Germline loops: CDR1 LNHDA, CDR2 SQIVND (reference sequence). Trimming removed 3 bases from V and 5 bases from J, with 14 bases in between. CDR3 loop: CASSIWLGSDQPQHF. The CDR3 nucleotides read TGTGCCAGTAGTATCTGGTTGGGGTCGGATCAGCCCCAGCATTTT.

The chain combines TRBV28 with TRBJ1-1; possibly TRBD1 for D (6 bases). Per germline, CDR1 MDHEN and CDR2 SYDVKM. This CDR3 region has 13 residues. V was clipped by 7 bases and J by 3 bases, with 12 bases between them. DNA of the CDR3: TGTGCCAGCATCGACGGGGGGCACACTGAAGCTTTCTTT. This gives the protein CASIDGGHTEAFF.

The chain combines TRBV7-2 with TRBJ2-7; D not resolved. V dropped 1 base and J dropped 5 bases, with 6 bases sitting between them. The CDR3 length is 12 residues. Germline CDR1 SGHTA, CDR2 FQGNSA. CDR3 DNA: TGTGCCAGCAGCTTAGTGTTGAACGAGCAGTACTTC. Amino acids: CASSLVLNEQYF.